The TCR beta chain described here comes from a study of blood T cells in healthy people across ages. Study in general: When template switching was applied, about one barcoded beta molecule was captured per two T cells.

Through a sample-barcoded 5' primer and a J-beta primer mix, a second PCR was run for roughly 7 to 11 cycles. Every sample gave at least 2.5 million paired-end reads containing CDR3. TCRdb recomputed calls from the 5' RACE reads with MiXCR, one row per CDR3 protein. Counted here are 980,000 or so distinct CDR3 sequences, around 49% occurring once; the ten biggest clones make up about an eighth. The V segment lost 6 bases and the J segment 3 bases; nucleotides outside the gene matches: 9. The germline V gene encodes CDR1 MNHNS and CDR2 SASEGT. The CDR3 sequence is 15 residues long. Sequences were obtained from blood. The chain uses TRBV6-1 and TRBJ2-3; 7 bases fit TRBD2. The source of this sequence is a man younger than 40 in good health. The DNA for the CDR3 is TGTGCCAGCAGGCCTGGGGCTAGCGGAACAGATACGCAGTATTTT. This codes for CASRPGASGTDTQYF.